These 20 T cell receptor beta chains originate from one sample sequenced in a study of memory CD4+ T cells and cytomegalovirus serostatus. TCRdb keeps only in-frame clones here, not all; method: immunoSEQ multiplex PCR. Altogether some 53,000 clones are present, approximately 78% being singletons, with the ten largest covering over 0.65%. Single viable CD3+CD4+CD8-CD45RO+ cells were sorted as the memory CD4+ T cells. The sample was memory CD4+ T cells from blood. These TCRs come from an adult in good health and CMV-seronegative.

CDR3 nucleotides: TGCGCCAGCAGCAGGGGGCAGTTGGACACCGGGGAGCTGTTTTTT. Translated: CASSRGQLDTGELFF. V is TRBV4-1 and J is TRBJ2-2; 7 bases map to TRBD1. The CDR3 is 15 amino acids. Trimming at V came to 5 bases and at J to 3 bases, leaving 6 bases not matched to a gene. Per the germline V gene, CDR1 is MGHRA and CDR2 is YSYEKL.

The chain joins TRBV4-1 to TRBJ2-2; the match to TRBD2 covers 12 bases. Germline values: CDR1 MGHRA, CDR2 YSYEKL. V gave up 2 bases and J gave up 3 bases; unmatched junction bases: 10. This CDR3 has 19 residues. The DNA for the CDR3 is TGCGCCAGCAGCCAATTGAGTAGACTAGCGGGGGCCTACACCGGGGAGCTGTTTTTT. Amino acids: CASSQLSRLAGAYTGELFF.

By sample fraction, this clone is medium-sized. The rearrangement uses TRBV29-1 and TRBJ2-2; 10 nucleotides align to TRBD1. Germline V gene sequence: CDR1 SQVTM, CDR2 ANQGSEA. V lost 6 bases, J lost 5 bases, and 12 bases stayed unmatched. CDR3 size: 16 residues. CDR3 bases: TGCAGCGTGGGGCTGCGACAGGGGGCAGGTACCGGGGAGCTGTTTTTT. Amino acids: CSVGLRQGAGTGELFF.

The CDR3 protein is CASTPTVNYGYTF. CDR3 DNA: TGTGCCAGCACCCCGACTGTTAACTATGGCTACACCTTC. V usage is TRBV2 and J usage is TRBJ1-2, with unresolved D. The CDR3 extends over 13 amino acids. V dropped 7 bases and J dropped 1 base, with 10 bases sitting between them. Per germline, CDR1 SNHLY and CDR2 FYNNEI.

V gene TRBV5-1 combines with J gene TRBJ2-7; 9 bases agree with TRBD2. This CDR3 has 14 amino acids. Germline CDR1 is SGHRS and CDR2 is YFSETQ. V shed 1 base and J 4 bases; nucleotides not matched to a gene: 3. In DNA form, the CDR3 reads TGCGCCAGCAGCTTGTCGGGACTAGCATACGAGCAGTACTTC. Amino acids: CASSLSGLAYEQYF.

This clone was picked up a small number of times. The CDR3: CASSLAAGTGNSPLHF. The CDR3 DNA sequence: TGTGCCAGCAGCTTAGCCGCAGGGACTGGTAATTCACCCCTCCACTTT. This chain uses TRBV7-9 with TRBJ1-6; possible D gene TRBD1, 5 bases. The CDR3 is 16 residues long. With 0 bases removed from V and 6 bases from J, the gap between germline ends came to 12 bases. Germline CDR1 is SEHNR and CDR2 is FQNEAQ (reference sequence).

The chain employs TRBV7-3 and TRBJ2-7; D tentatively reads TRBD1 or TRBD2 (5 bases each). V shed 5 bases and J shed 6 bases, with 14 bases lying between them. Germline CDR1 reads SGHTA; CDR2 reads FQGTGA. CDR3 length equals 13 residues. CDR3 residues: CASSPEGLGEQYF. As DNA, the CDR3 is TGTGCCAGCAGCCCCGAGGGGTTGGGCGAGCAGTACTTC.

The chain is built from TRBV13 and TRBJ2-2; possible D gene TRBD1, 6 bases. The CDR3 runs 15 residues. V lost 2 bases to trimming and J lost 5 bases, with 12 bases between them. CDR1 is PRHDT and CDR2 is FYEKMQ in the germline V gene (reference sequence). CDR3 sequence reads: CASSLLQGRTGELFF. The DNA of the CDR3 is TGTGCCAGCAGCTTATTACAGGGTCGGACCGGGGAGCTGTTTTTT.

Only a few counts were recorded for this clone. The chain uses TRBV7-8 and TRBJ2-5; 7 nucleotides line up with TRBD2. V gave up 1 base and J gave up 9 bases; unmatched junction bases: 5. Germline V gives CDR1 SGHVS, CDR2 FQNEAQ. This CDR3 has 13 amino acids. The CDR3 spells CASSLGGGPAQYF. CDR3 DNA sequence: TGTGCCAGCAGCTTAGGCGGGGGACCTGCCCAGTACTTC.

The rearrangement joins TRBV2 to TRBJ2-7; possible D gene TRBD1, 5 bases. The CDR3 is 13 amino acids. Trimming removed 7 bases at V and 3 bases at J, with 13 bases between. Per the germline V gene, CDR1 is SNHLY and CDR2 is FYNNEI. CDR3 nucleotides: TGTGCCAGCACACTAATGACAGACTACGAGCAGTACTTC. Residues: CASTLMTDYEQYF. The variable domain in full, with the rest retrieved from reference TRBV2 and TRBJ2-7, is EPEVTQTPSHQVTQMGQEVILRCVPISNHLYFYWYRQILGQKVEFLVSFYNNEISEKSEIFDDQFSVERPDGSNFTLKIRSTKLEDSAMYFCASTLMTDYEQYFGPGTRLTVT.

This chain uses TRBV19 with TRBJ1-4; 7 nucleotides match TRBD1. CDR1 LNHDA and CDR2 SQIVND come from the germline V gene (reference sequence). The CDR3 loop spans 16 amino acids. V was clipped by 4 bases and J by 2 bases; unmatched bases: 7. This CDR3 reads CASSTSTGRTNEKLFF. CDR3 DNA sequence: TGTGCCAGTAGTACCTCGACAGGGCGCACTAATGAAAAACTGTTTTTT.

CDR3 DNA: TGTGCCAGCAGCTTGGACAGGGGAAAGACCGGGGAGCTGTTTTTT. Protein product: CASSLDRGKTGELFF. V and J are TRBV4-2 and TRBJ2-2, with 9 bases lining up with TRBD1. Germline V CDR1 and CDR2: LGHNA, YNFKEQ. The junction had 6 bases not matched to a gene; V was cut back by 5 bases and J by 5 bases. The CDR3 is made up of 15 amino acids.

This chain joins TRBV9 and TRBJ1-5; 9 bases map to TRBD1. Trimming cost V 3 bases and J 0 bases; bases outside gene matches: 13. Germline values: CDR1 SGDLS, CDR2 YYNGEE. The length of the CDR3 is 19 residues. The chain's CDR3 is CASSDHYRDRDPSNQPQHF. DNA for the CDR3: TGTGCCAGCAGCGATCACTACCGGGACAGGGATCCTAGCAATCAGCCCCAGCATTTT.

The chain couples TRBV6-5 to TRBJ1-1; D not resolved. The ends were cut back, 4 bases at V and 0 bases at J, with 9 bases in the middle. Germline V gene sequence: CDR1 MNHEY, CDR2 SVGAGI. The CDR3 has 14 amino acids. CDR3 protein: CASSSPGMNTEAFF. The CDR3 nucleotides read TGTGCCAGCAGTTCCCCAGGCATGAACACTGAAGCTTTCTTT.

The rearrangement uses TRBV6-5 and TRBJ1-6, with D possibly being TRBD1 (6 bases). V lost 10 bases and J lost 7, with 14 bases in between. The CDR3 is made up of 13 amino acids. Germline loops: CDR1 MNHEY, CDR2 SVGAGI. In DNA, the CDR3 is TGTGCCATCCGGGGGGGCAACAATTCACCCCTCCACTTT. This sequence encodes CAIRGGNNSPLHF.

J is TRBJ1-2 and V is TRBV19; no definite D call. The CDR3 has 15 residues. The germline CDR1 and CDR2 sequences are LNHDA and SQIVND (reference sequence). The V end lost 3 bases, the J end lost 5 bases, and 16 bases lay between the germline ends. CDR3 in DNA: TGTGCCAGTAGTATCGCTCATGATGGGATTTATGGCTACACCTTC. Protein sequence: CASSIAHDGIYGYTF.

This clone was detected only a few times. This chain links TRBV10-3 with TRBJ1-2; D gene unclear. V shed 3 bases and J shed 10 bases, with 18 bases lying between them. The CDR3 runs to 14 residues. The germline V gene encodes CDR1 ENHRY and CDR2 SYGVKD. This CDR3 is CAISEVKGVWDYTF. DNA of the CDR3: TGTGCCATCAGTGAAGTCAAAGGCGTGTGGGACTACACCTTC.

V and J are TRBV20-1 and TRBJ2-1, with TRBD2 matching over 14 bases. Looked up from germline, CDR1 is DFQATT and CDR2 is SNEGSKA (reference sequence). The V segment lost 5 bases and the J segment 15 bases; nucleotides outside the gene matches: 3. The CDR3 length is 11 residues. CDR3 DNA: TGCAGTGCTTGGGGGACTAGCGGGAGGTTCTTC. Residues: CSAWGTSGRFF.

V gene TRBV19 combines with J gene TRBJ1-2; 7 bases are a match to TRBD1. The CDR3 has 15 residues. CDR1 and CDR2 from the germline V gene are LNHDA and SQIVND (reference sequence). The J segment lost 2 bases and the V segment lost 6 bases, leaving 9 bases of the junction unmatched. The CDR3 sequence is CASSPDDRANYGYTF. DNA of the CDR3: TGTGCCAGTAGCCCAGATGACAGGGCAAACTATGGCTACACCTTC. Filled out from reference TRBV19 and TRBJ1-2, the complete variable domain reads DGGITQSPKYLFRKEGQNVTLSCEQNLNHDAMYWYRQDPGQGLRLIYYSQIVNDFQKGDIAEGYSVSREKKESFPLTVTSAQKNPTAFYLCASSPDDRANYGYTFGSGTRLTVV.

The CDR3 coding sequence is TGTGCCAGCAGTTGCAGACGACAAGAGACCCAGTACTTC. Its protein is CASSCRRQETQYF. The chain carries TRBV6-8 and TRBJ2-5; no definite D call. The germline V and J ends were trimmed by 4 bases and 2 bases, with 8 bases remaining between them. The germline V gene has CDR1 MNHGY and CDR2 SAAAGT. The CDR3 is 13 residues long.